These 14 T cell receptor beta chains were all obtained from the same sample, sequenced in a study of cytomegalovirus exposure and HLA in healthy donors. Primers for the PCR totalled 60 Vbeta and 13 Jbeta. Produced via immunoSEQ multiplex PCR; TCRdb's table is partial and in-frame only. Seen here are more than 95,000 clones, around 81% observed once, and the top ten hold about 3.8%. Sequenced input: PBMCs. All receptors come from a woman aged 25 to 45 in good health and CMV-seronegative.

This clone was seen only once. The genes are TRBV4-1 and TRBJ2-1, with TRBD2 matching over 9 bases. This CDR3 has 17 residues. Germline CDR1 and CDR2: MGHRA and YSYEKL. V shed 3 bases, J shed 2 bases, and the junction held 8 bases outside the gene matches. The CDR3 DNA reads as TGCGCCAGCAGCCATCAAGCCGGGACTAGCCCCTACAATGAGCAGTTCTTC. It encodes CASSHQAGTSPYNEQFF.

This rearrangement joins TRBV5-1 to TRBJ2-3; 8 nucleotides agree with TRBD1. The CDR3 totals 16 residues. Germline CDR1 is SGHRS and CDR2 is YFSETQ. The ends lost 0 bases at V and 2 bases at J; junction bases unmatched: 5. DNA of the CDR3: TGCGCCAGCAGCTTGGAGGACAGGGTCGACACAGATACGCAGTATTTT. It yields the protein CASSLEDRVDTDTQYF.

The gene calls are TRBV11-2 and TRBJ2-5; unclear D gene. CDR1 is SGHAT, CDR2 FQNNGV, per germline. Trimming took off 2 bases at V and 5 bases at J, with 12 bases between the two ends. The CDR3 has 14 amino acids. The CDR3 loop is CASSLNSRRETQYF. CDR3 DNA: TGTGCCAGCAGCTTAAACTCGAGGCGGGAGACCCAGTACTTC. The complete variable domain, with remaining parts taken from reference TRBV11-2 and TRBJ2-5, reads EAGVAQSPRYKIIEKRQSVAFWCNPISGHATLYWYQQILGQGPKLLIQFQNNGVVDDSQLPKDRFSAERLKGVDSTLKIQPAKLEDSAVYLCASSLNSRRETQYFGPGTRLLVL.

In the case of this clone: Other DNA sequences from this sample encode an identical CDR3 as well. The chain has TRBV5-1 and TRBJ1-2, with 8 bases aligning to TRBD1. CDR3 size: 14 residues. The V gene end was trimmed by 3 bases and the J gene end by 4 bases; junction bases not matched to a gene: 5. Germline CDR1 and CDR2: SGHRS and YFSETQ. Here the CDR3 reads CASSSGQGLYGYTF. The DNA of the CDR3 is TGCGCCAGCAGCTCCGGACAGGGACTCTATGGCTACACCTTC.

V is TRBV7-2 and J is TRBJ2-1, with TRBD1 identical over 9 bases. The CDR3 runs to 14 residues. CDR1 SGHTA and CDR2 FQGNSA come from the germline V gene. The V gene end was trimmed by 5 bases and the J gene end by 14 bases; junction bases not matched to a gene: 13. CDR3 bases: TGTGCCAGCAGCCCTAGGACAGGGGTAATTATTGAGTTCTTC. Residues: CASSPRTGVIIEFF.

The CDR3 DNA reads TGTGCCAGCAGCTCCCGGACTAGCGGAGTCTACAATGAGCAGTTCTTC. Residues: CASSSRTSGVYNEQFF. The J gene is TRBJ2-1, the V gene TRBV11-2; 10 nucleotides line up with TRBD2. The trim removed 4 bases at V and 3 bases at J, leaving 6 bases unmatched. Germline CDR1 reads SGHAT; CDR2 reads FQNNGV. The CDR3 consists of 16 residues.

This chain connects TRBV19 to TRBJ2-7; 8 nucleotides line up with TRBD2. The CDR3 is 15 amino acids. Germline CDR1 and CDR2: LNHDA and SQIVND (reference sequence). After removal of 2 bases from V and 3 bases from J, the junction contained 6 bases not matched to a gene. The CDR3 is CASSINSGTVYEQYF. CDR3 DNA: TGTGCCAGTAGTATAAATAGCGGGACGGTCTACGAGCAGTACTTC.

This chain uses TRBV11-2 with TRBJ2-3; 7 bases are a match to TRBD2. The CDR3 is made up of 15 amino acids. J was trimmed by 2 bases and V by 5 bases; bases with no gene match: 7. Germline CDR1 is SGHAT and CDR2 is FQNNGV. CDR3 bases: TGTGCCAGCAGCCATACTAGCGCCTACACAGATACGCAGTATTTT. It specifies CASSHTSAYTDTQYF.

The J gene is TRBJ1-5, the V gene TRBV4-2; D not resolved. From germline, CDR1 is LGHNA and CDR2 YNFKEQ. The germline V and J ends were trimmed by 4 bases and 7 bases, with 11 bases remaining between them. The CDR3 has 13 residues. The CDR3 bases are TGTGCCAGCAGCCTAGGGCCGGGGCAGCCCCAGCATTTT. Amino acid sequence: CASSLGPGQPQHF.

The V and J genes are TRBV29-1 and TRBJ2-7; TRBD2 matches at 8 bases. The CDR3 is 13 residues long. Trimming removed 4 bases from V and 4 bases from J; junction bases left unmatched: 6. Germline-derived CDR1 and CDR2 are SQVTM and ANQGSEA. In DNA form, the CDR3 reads TGCAGCGTTGGAGCGGGAGATATTTACGAGCAGTACTTC. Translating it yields CSVGAGDIYEQYF.

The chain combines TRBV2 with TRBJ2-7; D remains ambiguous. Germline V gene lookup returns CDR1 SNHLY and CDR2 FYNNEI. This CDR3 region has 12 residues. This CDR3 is CVTRTSSYEQYF. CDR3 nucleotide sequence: TGTGTCACCCGCACGAGCTCCTACGAGCAGTACTTC.

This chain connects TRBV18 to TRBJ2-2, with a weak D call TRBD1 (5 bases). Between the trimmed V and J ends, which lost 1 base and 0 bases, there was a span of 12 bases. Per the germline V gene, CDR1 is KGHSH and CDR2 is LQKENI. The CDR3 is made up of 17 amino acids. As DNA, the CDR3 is TGTGCCAGCTCACCACTCGAGCAGGGTGCGAACACCGGGGAGCTGTTTTTT. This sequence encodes CASSPLEQGANTGELFF.

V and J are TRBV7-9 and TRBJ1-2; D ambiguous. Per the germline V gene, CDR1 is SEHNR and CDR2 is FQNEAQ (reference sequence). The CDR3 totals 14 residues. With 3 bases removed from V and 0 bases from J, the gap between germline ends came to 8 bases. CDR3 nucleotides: TGTGCCAGCAGCTTGCGGGAGACTAACTATGGCTACACCTTC. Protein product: CASSLRETNYGYTF.

The CDR3 loop reads CASSADRGLETQYF. CDR3 bases: TGTGCCAGCAGTGCGGACAGGGGGCTAGAGACCCAGTACTTC. The genes are TRBV6-6 and TRBJ2-5; 11 bases line up with TRBD1. Germline V gene data show CDR1 as MNHNY and CDR2 as SVGAGI (reference sequence). The CDR3 is made up of 14 amino acids. V was pared by 5 bases and J by 4 bases, with 3 bases of the junction left unmatched.